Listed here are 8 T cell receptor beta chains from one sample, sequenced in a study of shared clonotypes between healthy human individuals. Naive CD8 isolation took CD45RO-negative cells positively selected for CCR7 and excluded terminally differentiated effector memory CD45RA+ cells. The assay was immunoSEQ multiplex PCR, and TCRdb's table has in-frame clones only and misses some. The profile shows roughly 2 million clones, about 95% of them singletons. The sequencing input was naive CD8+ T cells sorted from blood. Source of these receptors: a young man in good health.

CDR3 in DNA: TGTGCCAGCAGCCCAGGGACAGAGTCCTATAATTCACCCCTCCACTTT. Amino acid sequence: CASSPGTESYNSPLHF. The V and J genes are TRBV11-2 and TRBJ1-6; TRBD1 matches 7 bases. Trimming at V came to 5 bases and at J to 1 base, leaving 5 bases not matched to a gene. This CDR3 has 16 residues. CDR1 and CDR2 (germline): SGHAT, FQNNGV.

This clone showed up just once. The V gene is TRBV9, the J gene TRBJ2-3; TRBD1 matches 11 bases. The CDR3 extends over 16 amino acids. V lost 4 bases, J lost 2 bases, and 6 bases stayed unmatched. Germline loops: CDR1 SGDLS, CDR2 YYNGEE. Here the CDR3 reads CASSPWDRGTTDTQYF. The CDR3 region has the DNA TGTGCCAGCAGCCCATGGGACAGGGGGACCACAGATACGCAGTATTTT.

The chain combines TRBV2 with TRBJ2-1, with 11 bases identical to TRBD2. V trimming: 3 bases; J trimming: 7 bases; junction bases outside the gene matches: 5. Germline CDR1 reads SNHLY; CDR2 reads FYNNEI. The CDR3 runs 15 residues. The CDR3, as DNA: TGTGCCAGCAGTGAGGAGACTAGCGGGATGAATGAGCAGTTCTTC. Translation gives CASSEETSGMNEQFF.

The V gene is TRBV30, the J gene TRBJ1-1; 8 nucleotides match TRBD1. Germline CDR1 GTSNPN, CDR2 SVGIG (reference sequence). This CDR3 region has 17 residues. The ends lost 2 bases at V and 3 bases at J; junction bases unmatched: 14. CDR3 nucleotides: TGTGCCTGGAGTCATCCAAGTCGACAGGGGATTTACACTGAAGCTTTCTTT. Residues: CAWSHPSRQGIYTEAFF.

The CDR3 region has the DNA TGTGCCAGCAGTTACCTTACTCAGGGAGATGGCTACACCTTC. Translation gives CASSYLTQGDGYTF. The gene calls are TRBV6-6 and TRBJ1-2, with a possible D match to TRBD1 (5 bases). Germline assignment: CDR1 MNHNY and CDR2 SVGAGI (reference sequence). The CDR3 runs to 14 residues. The V gene lost 2 bases and the J gene lost 6 bases, with 13 bases spanning the gap.

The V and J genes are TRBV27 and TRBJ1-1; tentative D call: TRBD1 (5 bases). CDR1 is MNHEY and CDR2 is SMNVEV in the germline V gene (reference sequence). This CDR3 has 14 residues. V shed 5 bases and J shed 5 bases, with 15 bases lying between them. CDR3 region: CASSLGVGVTEAFF. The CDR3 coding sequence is TGTGCCAGCAGTCTGGGTGTAGGGGTTACTGAAGCTTTCTTT.

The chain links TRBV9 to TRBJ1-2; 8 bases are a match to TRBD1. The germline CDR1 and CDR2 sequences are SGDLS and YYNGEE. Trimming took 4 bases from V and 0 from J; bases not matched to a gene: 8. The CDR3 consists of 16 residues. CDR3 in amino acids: CASSTGQGVANYGYTF. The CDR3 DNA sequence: TGTGCCAGCAGCACCGGACAGGGCGTTGCTAACTATGGCTACACCTTC.

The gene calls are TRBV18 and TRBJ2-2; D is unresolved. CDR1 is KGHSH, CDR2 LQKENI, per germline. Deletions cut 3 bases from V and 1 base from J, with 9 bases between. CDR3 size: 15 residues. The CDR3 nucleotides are TGTGCCAGCTCACCTCCCATTTGGAACACCGGGGAGCTGTTTTTT. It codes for CASSPPIWNTGELFF.